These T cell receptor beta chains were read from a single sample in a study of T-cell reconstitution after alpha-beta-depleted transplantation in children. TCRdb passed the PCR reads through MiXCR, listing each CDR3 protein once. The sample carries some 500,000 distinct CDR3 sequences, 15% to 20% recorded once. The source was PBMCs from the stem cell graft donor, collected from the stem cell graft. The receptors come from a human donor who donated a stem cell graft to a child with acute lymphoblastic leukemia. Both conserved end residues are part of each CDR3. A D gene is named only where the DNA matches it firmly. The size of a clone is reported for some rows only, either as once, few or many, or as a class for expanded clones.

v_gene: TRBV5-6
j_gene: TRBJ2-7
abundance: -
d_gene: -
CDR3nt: TGTGCCAGCAGCTTAGCGGTCCGCTACGAGCAGTACTTC
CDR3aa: CASSLAVRYEQYF

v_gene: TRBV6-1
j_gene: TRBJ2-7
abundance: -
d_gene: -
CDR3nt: TGTGCCAGCAGCCCCGTGAGCCAGGGACAGCAGTACTTC
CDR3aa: CASSPVSQGQQYF

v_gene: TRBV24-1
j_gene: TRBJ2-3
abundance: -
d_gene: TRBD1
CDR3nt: TGTGCCACCAGTGACGACGGGACAGGGTTCCCAGATACGCAGTATTTT
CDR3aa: CATSDDGTGFPDTQYF

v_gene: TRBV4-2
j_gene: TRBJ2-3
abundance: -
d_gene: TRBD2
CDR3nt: TGTGCCAGCAGCCAAGGAGTCCTAGCGGCTAGCACAGATACGCAGTATTTT
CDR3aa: CASSQGVLAASTDTQYF

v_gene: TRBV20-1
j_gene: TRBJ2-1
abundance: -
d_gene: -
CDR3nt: TGCAGTGCTAGCTGGAGGGCGCAGCAGTTCTTC
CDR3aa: CSASWRAQQFF

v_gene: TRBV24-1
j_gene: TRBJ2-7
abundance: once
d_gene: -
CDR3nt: TGTCCCACCAGTAGCGGGACAGCCTCCTACGAGCAGTACTTC
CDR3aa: CPTSSGTASYEQYF

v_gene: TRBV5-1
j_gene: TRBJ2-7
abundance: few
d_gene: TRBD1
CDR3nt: TGCGCCAGCAGCTTGGGGGACAGGTCTACCTACGAGCAGTACTTC
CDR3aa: CASSLGDRSTYEQYF

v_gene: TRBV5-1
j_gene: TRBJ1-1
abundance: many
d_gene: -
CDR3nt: TGCGCCAGCAGCCCGGACAGTTTCAACACTGAAGCTTTCTTT
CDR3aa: CASSPDSFNTEAFF

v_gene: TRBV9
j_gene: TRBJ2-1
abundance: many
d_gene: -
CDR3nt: TGTGCCAGCAGGGGAGATGACAATGAGCAGTTCTTC
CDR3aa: CASRGDDNEQFF

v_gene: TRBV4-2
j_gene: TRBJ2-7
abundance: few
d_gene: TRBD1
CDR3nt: TGTGCCAGCAGCCAAGAGTGGACAGGGGTTCTCTACGAGCAGTACTTC
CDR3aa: CASSQEWTGVLYEQYF

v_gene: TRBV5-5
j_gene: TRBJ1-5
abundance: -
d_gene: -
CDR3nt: TGTGCCAGCAGCTTGGTAGGGGTCCGGAGCAATCAGCCCCAGCATTTT
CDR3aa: CASSLVGVRSNQPQHF

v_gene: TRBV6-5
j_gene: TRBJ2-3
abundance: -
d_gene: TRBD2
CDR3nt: TGTGCCAGCAGATTAGGACTAGCGGGAGAAGCAGATACGCAGTATTTT
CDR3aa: CASRLGLAGEADTQYF

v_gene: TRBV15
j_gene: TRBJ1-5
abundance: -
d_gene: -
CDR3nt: TGTGCCACCAGCTGGGGGGGAAGTCAGCCCCAGCATTTT
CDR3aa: CATSWGGSQPQHF

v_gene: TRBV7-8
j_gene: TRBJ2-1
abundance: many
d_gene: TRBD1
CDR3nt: TGTGCCAGCACCCGGGACAGATTAGGCTCCTACAATGAGCAGTTCTTC
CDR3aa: CASTRDRLGSYNEQFF

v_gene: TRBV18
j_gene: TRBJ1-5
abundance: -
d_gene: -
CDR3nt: TGTGCCAGCTCACTTAGTACGGGTGGCAATCAGCCCCAGCATTTT
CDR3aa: CASSLSTGGNQPQHF

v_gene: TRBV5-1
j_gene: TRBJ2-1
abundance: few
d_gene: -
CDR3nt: TGCGCCAGCACCAGGGGGGGGTACAATGAGCAGTTCTTC
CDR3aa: CASTRGGYNEQFF

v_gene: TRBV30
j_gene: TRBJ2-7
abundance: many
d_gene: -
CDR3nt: TGTGCCTCGACGGCTGGCCCCTCCTACGAGCAGTACTTC
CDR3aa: CASTAGPSYEQYF

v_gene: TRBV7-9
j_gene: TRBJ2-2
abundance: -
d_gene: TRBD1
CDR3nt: TGTGCAAGGGGCCGACAGGGATCGAACACCGGGGAGCTGTTTTTT
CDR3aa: CARGRQGSNTGELFF

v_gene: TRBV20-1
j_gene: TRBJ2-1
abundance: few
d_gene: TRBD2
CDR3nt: TGCAGAGCGAGGGCTAGCGGACCTCCTTACAATGAGCAGTTCTTC
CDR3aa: CRARASGPPYNEQFF

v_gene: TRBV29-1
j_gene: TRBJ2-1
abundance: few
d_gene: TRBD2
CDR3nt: TGCAGCGTTAGGACTAGCGGGGGGTCCTACAATGAGCAGTTCTTC
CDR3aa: CSVRTSGGSYNEQFF

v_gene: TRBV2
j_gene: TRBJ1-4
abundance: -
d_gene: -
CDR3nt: TGTGCCAGCAGGCCTCCCTCTAATGAAAAACTGTTTTTT
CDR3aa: CASRPPSNEKLFF

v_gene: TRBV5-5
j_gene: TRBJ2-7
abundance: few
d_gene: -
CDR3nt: TGTGCCAGCAGCTTGGGGGGGAACGGAGCCTACGAGCAGTACTTC
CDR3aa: CASSLGGNGAYEQYF

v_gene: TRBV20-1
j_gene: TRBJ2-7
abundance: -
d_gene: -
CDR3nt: TGCAGTGCCAACAATCCGGACCCTCAGAGGAACTACGAGCAGTACTTC
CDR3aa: CSANNPDPQRNYEQYF

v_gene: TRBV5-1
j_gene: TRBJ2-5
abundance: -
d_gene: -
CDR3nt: TGCGCCAGCAGCTTGTCTCTAGACACGGAGACCCAGTACTTC
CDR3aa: CASSLSLDTETQYF

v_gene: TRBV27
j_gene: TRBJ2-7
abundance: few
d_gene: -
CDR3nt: TGTGCCAGCAGTTTATCGACCGCATACGAGCAGTACTTC
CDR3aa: CASSLSTAYEQYF

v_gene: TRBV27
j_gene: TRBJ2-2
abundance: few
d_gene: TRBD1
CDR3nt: TGTGCCAGCACCACAGGGACAGAGGCGGACACCGGGGAGCTGTTTTTT
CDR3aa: CASTTGTEADTGELFF

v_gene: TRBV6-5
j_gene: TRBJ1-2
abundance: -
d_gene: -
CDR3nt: TGTGCCAGCAGTTACTCTGGGAATGGCTACACCTTC
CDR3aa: CASSYSGNGYTF

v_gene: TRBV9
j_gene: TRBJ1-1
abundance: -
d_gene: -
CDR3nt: TGTGCCAGCAGCGTAGAGGTCGATGTAGGCACTGAAGCTTTCTTT
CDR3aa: CASSVEVDVGTEAFF